This record concerns one TCR beta chain sequence. The data were obtained in a study of blood T cell repertoires in COVID-19. Background on the study: From T cells, B-cell-depleted T cells, or PBMCs came the material, which was cDNA or gDNA.

In the original processing: Quantification of nucleated cells was approximated via reference gene primer amplification. Method: immunoSEQ multiplex PCR; TCRdb's copy keeps in-frame clones and lacks some. V and J calls plus clone size are reproduced from that table; the DNA served to infer D and trimming. The sample shows 100,000 to 150,000 clones, about 74% of them seen only once. CDR3 length: 18 amino acids. The V segment lost 2 bases and the J segment 0 bases; nucleotides outside the gene matches: 9. Germline V gene lookup returns CDR1 SGHRS and CDR2 YFSETQ. Those enrolled in Seattle joined during active infection and were followed longitudinally afterward.

The rearrangement joins TRBV5-1 to TRBJ2-3, with 10 bases fitting TRBD2. This sequence originates from a man older than 75 with COVID-19, enrolled during active disease. Sample: peripheral blood. The CDR3 nucleotides read TGCGCCAGCAGCTTACCTAGCGGGAGCAACCCTAGCACAGATACGCAGTATTTT. It yields the protein CASSLPSGSNPSTDTQYF.